A selection of T cell receptor beta chains follows, all from one sample in a study of technical replicates of blood from a handful of donors. Clones were sequenced by immunoSEQ multiplex PCR, and TCRdb holds only the in-frame ones, with some missing. The sample has over 30,000 clones, just over 90% seen once. Specimen: PBMCs. These receptor sequences come from a human donor in good health. Some clones in this sample may be carry-over from other donors' samples. The CDR3 runs from the conserved cysteine through the conserved F or W. A D gene is named only where the DNA matches it firmly. Part of the rows lack a size; the others show once, few, many or a class for expanded clones.

D	V	J	size	CDR3	DNA
TRBD1	TRBV4-3	TRBJ2-2	once	CASSQGQGATGELFF	TGCGCCAGCAGCCAAGGACAGGGGGCGACCGGGGAGCTGTTTTTT
TRBD2	TRBV7-3	TRBJ2-1	once	CASSSSGGNEQFF	TGTGCCAGCAGCTCGAGCGGGGGTAATGAGCAGTTCTTC
NA	TRBV6-5	TRBJ1-6	NA	CASSYEGYSPLHF	TGTGCCAGCAGTTACGAGGGTTATTCACCCCTCCACTTT
NA	TRBV6-6	TRBJ1-3	NA	CASSYTESSGNTIYF	TGTGCCAGCAGTTACACGGAGAGCTCTGGAAACACCATATATTTT
TRBD2	TRBV5-1	TRBJ2-5	NA	CASSSASGGLQETQYF	TGCGCCAGCAGCTCCGCTAGCGGGGGGCTCCAAGAGACCCAGTACTTC
NA	TRBV11-2	TRBJ1-3	NA	CASNPLGARGSGNTIYF	TGTGCCAGCAACCCTCTTGGAGCAAGAGGTTCTGGAAACACCATATATTTT
TRBD2	TRBV27	TRBJ2-3	NA	CASSLRAGAVDTQYF	TGTGCCAGCAGTTTACGAGCGGGGGCGGTAGATACGCAGTATTTT
NA	TRBV7-3	TRBJ2-2	NA	CASRNRPGTGELFF	TGTGCCAGCAGAAACAGGCCAGGGACCGGGGAGCTGTTTTTT
NA	TRBV25-1	TRBJ1-4	NA	CASSEYVPHTTNEKLFF	TGTGCCAGCAGTGAATACGTCCCCCACACAACTAATGAAAAACTGTTTTTT
NA	TRBV6-1	TRBJ2-7	NA	CASKQSLSYEQYF	TGTGCCAGCAAACAGTCTCTCTCCTACGAGCAGTACTTC
NA	TRBV2	TRBJ2-7	NA	CASTMSEVSYEQYF	TGTGCCAGCACTATGTCGGAGGTTTCCTACGAGCAGTACTTC
NA	TRBV4-3	TRBJ1-5	NA	CASSQDFQGNQPQHF	TGCGCCAGCAGCCAAGATTTCCAGGGCAATCAGCCCCAGCATTTT
TRBD1	TRBV14	TRBJ2-1	NA	CASSQAGRGRINEQFF	TGTGCCAGCAGCCAAGCGGGCAGGGGGCGCATAAATGAGCAGTTCTTC
NA	TRBV5-1	TRBJ1-2	NA	CASRAVPTGANYGYTF	TGCGCCAGCAGGGCGGTCCCCACCGGGGCTAACTATGGCTACACCTTC
NA	TRBV23-1	TRBJ2-5	once	CASPTPRGTFEETQYF	TGCGCCAGCCCCACTCCTCGGGGTACCTTCGAGGAGACCCAGTACTTC
TRBD2	TRBV5-1	TRBJ2-5	NA	CASSGGGLMTQETQYF	TGCGCCAGCAGCGGGGGGGGACTCATGACTCAAGAGACCCAGTACTTC
TRBD2	TRBV15	TRBJ2-5	NA	CATSRVGGFETQYF	TGTGCCACCAGCAGAGTCGGGGGGTTCGAGACCCAGTACTTC
TRBD2	TRBV7-8	TRBJ2-3	NA	CASSPGLAGGSDTQYF	TGTGCCAGCAGCCCTGGACTAGCGGGGGGGTCAGATACGCAGTATTTT
NA	TRBV5-5	TRBJ1-3	once	CASSGGDSGNTIYF	TGTGCCAGCAGCGGAGGGGACTCTGGAAACACCATATATTTT
TRBD2	TRBV9	TRBJ2-5	NA	CASSVGGLAGVETQYF	TGTGCCAGCAGCGTAGGTGGACTAGCGGGAGTTGAGACCCAGTACTTC
NA	TRBV11-2	TRBJ1-1	NA	CASSLLDGGMNTEAFF	TGTGCCAGCAGCTTGTTGGATGGAGGCATGAACACTGAAGCTTTCTTT
NA	TRBV5-1	TRBJ2-5	NA	CASSLALWAEQETQYF	TGCGCCAGCAGCTTGGCCCTTTGGGCCGAACAAGAGACCCAGTACTTC
TRBD2	TRBV5-8	TRBJ2-7	NA	CASSTGLAYEQYF	TGTGCCAGCAGCACGGGACTAGCCTACGAGCAGTACTTC
NA	TRBV6-6	TRBJ2-2	NA	CASSYSQGLGGELFF	TGTGCCAGCAGTTACTCGCAGGGGCTGGGCGGGGAGCTGTTTTTT
NA	TRBV5-1	TRBJ2-5	NA	CASSLRDNQETQYF	TGCGCCAGCAGCTTGAGGGACAACCAAGAGACCCAGTACTTC
TRBD1	TRBV5-5	TRBJ2-2	NA	CASSPGTGGFGELFF	TGTGCCAGCAGCCCCGGGACAGGGGGCTTCGGGGAGCTGTTTTTT
NA	TRBV6-5	TRBJ2-5	once	CATTAPGAYQETQYF	TGTGCCACCACGGCCCCAGGGGCGTACCAAGAGACCCAGTACTTC
NA	TRBV6-5	TRBJ1-2	NA	CASSYSRGVDYGYTF	TGTGCCAGCAGTTACTCGCGGGGGGTAGACTATGGCTACACCTTC
TRBD1	TRBV7-2	TRBJ1-5	NA	CASSWGTGGNQPQHF	TGTGCCAGCAGCTGGGGGACAGGGGGTAATCAGCCCCAGCATTTT
NA	TRBV5-1	TRBJ1-6	NA	CASSPGGLVGSPLHF	TGCGCCAGCAGCCCCGGGGGGCTCGTCGGTTCACCCCTCCACTTT
NA	TRBV10-1	TRBJ1-1	NA	CASSVPGGEAFF	TGCGCCAGCAGTGTCCCCGGGGGAGAAGCTTTCTTT
TRBD1	TRBV6-5	TRBJ2-7	NA	CASSYYGTGSEQYF	TGTGCCAGCAGTTACTATGGGACAGGGTCCGAGCAGTACTTC
TRBD1	TRBV7-9	TRBJ2-7	NA	CASSSPGQGDEQYF	TGTGCCAGCAGCTCACCGGGACAGGGCGACGAGCAGTACTTC
TRBD2	TRBV7-7	TRBJ2-5	NA	CASSLVAGGQETQYF	TGTGCCAGCAGCTTAGTGGCGGGGGGCCAAGAGACCCAGTACTTC
TRBD1	TRBV5-1	TRBJ1-1	NA	CASGQGQDVVDTEAFF	TGCGCCAGTGGTCAGGGACAGGACGTCGTGGACACTGAAGCTTTCTTT
NA	TRBV6-6	TRBJ2-7	NA	CASVMSAGSYEQYF	TGTGCCAGCGTGATGTCGGCGGGGTCCTACGAGCAGTACTTC
NA	TRBV11-3	TRBJ2-7	NA	CASSHGTDEQYF	TGTGCCAGCAGCCACGGGACTGACGAGCAGTACTTC
TRBD1	TRBV6-6	TRBJ2-7	NA	CASSGRQGVNEQYF	TGTGCCAGCAGTGGACGACAGGGGGTCAACGAGCAGTACTTC
TRBD2	TRBV5-1	TRBJ2-3	NA	CASSLISGEPYTQYF	TGCGCCAGCAGCTTGATTAGCGGGGAACCTTATACGCAGTATTTT
TRBD2	TRBV2	TRBJ2-1	NA	CASSDGGGPYNEQFF	TGTGCCAGCAGTGACGGCGGGGGACCCTACAATGAGCAGTTCTTC
TRBD2	TRBV19	TRBJ2-7	NA	CASRASGGTYEQYF	TGTGCCAGTAGGGCAAGCGGGGGCACCTACGAGCAGTACTTC
TRBD1	TRBV27	TRBJ1-2	few	CASRTGRGNYGYTF	TGTGCCAGCAGGACAGGGCGCGGTAACTATGGCTACACCTTC
TRBD1	TRBV6-4	TRBJ2-2	few	CASRRQGDTGELFF	TGTGCCAGCAGGAGACAGGGGGACACCGGGGAGCTGTTTTTT
NA	TRBV5-4	TRBJ2-4	NA	CASSTPGGDVGIQYF	TGTGCCAGCAGCACACCCGGCGGGGACGTGGGCATTCAGTACTTC
TRBD2	TRBV15	TRBJ2-2	NA	CATSREYGRATGELFF	TGTGCCACCAGCAGAGAGTACGGGAGGGCAACCGGGGAGCTGTTTTTT
TRBD1	TRBV11-1	TRBJ1-2	NA	CASSPLLRTGGRYGYTF	TGTGCCAGCAGCCCCCTGCTGAGGACAGGGGGCCGTTATGGCTACACCTTC
TRBD2	TRBV19	TRBJ2-7	NA	CASSLGAGASEQYF	TGTGCCAGTAGCCTCGGTGCGGGAGCCTCCGAGCAGTACTTC
NA	TRBV5-6	TRBJ1-1	few	CASSLKQRPAFF	TGTGCCAGCAGCTTAAAACAACGCCCGGCTTTCTTT